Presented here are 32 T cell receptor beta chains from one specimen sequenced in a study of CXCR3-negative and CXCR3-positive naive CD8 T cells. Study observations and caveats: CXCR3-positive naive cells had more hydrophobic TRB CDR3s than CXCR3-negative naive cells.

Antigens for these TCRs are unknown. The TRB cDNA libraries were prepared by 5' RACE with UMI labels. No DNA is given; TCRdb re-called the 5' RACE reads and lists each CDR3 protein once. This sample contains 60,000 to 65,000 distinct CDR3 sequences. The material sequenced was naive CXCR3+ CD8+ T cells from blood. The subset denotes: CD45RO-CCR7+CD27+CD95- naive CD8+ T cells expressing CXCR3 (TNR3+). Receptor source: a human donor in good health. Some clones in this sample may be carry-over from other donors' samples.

The CDR3 is CAWSPWTGEEQYF. The rearrangement links TRBV30 to TRBJ2-7; TCRdb calls TRBD1, which cannot be checked without DNA. This CDR3 region has 13 residues. CDR1 is GTSNPN, CDR2 SVGIG, per germline (reference sequence).

The CDR3 region is CASSPPGRSLHEQYF. V is TRBV7-6 and J is TRBJ2-7; no DNA is available, so the TRBD1 call from TCRdb remains unchecked. This CDR3 comprises 15 residues. From germline, CDR1 is SGHVS and CDR2 FNYEAQ.

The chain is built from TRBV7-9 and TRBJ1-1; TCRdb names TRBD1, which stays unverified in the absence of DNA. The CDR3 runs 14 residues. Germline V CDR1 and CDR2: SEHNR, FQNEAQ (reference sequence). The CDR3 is CASSPPGADTEAFF.

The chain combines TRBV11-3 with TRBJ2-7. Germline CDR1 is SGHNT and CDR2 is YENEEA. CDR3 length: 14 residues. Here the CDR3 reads CASSYPGDAYEQYF. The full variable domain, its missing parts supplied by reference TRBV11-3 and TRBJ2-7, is EAGVVQSPRYKIIEKKQPVAFWCNPISGHNTLYWYLQNLGQGPELLIRYENEEAVDDSQLPKDRFSAERLKGVDSTLKIQPAELGDSAVYLCASSYPGDAYEQYFGPGTRLTVT.

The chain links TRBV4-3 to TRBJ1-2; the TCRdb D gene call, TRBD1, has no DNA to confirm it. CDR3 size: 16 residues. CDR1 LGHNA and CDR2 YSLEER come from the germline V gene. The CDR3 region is CASSQDSDRTNYGYTF.

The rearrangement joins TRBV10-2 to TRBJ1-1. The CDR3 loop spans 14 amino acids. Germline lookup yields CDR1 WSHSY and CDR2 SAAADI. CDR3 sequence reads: CASSENAWNTEAFF.

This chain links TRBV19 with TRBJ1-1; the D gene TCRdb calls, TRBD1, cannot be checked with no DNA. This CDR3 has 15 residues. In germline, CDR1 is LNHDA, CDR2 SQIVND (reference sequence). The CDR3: CASSPPGTENTEAFF.

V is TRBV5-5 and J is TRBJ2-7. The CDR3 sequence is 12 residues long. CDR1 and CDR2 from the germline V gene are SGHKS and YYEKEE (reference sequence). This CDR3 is CASSSGPSEQYF. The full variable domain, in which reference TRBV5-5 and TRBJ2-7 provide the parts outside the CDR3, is DAGVTQSPTHLIKTRGQQVTLRCSPISGHKSVSWYQQVLGQGPQFIFQYYEKEERGRGNFPDRFSARQFPNYSSELNVNALLLGDSALYLCASSSGPSEQYFGPGTRLTVT.

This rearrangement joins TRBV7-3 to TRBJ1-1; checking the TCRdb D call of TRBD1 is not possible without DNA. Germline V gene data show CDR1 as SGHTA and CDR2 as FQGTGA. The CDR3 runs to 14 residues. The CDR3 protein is CASSSGQGNTEAFF.

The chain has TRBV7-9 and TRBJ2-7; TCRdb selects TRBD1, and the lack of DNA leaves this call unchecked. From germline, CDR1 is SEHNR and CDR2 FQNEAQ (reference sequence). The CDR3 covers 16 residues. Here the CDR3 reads CASSPRGKGTGDEQYF.

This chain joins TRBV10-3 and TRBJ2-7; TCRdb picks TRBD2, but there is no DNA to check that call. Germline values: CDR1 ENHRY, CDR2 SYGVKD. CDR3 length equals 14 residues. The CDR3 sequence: CAISESLAAYEQYF.

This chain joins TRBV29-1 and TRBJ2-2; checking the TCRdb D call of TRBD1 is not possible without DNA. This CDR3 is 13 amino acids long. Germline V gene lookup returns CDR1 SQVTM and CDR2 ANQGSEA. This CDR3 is CSTTGENTGELFF.

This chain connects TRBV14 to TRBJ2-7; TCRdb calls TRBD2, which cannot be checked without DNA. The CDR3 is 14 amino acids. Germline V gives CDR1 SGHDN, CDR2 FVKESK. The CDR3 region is CASSQDERGYEQYF.

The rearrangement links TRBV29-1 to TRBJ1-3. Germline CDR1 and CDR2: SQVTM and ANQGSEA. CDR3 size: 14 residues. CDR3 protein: CSVIPYDSGNTIYF. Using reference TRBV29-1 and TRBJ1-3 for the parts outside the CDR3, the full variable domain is SAVISQKPSRDICQRGTSLTIQCQVDSQVTMMFWYRQQPGQSLTLIATANQGSEATYESGFVIDKFPISRPNLTFSTLTVSNMSPEDSSIYLCSVIPYDSGNTIYFGEGSWLTVV.

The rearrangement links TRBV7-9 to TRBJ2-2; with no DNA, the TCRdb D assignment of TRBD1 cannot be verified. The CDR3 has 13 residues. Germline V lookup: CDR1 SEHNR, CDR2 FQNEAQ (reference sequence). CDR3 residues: CASSLWATGELFF.

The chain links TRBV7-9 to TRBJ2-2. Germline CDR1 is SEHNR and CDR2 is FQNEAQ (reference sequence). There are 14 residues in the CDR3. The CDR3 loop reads CASSLTTNTGELFF.

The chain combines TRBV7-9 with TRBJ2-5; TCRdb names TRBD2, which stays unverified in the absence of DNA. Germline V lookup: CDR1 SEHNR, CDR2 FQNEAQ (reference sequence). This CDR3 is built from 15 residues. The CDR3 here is CASSLIRGGKETQYF.

The CDR3 spells CASSYYNSPLHF. J is TRBJ1-6 and V is TRBV7-6. The CDR3 contains 12 residues. Germline V gene data show CDR1 as SGHVS and CDR2 as FNYEAQ.

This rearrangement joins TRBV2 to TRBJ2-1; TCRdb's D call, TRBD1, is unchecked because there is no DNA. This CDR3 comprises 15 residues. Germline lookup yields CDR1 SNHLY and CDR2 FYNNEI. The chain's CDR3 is CASSVAGASYNEQFF.

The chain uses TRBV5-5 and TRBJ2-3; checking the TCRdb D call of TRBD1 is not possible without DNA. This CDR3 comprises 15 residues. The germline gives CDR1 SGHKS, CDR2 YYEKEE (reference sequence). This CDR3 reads CASSLSRGATDTQYF. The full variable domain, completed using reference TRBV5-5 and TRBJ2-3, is DAGVTQSPTHLIKTRGQQVTLRCSPISGHKSVSWYQQVLGQGPQFIFQYYEKEERGRGNFPDRFSARQFPNYSSELNVNALLLGDSALYLCASSLSRGATDTQYFGPGTRLTVL.

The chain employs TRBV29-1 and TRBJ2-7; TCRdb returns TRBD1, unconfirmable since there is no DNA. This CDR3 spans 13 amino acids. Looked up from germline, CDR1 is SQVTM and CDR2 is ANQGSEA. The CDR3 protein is CSVERGGPYEQYF.

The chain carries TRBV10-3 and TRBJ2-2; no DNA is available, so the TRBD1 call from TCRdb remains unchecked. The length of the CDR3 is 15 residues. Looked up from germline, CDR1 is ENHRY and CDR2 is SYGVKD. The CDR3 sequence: CAISRDRVNTGELFF.

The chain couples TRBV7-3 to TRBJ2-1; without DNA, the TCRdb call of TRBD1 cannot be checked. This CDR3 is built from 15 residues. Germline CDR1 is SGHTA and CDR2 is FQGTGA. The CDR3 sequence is CASSFGGSSYNEQFF.

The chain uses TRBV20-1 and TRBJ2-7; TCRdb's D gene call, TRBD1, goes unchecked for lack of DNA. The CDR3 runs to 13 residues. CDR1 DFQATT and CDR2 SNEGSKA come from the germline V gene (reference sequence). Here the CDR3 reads CSAPGPRIYEQYF.

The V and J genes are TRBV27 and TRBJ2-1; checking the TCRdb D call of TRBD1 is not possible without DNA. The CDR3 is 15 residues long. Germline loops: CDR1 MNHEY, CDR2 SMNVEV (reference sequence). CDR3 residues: CASSSLGQTYNEQFF.

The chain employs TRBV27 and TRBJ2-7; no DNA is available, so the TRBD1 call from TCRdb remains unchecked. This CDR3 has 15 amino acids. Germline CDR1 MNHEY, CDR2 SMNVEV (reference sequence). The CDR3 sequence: CASSVGTGISSEQYF.

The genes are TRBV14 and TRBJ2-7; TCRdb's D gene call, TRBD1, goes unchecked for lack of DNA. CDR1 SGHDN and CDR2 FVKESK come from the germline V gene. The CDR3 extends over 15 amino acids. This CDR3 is CASSQEWDRPWEQYF.

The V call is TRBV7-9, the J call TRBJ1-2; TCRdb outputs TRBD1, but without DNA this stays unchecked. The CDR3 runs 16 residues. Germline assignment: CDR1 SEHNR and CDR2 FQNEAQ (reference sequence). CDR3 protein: CASSLSGTGGSHGYTF.

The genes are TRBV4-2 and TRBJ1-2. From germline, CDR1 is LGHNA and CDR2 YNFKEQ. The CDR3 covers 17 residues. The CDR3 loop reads CASSQGQGPSNYYGYTF.

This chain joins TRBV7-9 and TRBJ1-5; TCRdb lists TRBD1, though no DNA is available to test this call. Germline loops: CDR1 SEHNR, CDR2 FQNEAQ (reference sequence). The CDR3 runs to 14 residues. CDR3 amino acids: CASSFLDRGGPQHF.

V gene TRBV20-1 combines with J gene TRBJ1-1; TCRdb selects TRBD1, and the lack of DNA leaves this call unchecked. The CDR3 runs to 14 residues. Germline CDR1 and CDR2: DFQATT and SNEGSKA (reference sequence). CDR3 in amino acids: CSARGTGMYTEAFF.

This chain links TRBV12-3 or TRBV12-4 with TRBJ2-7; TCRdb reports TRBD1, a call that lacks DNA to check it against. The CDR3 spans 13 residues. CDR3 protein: CASSLVRGHEQYF.